A selection of T cell receptor beta chains follows, all from one sample in a study of CD8+CD57+ T cells in acquired aplastic anemia. TCRdb analysed the reads with MiXCR anew, one entry per CDR3 protein. This repertoire shows 150,000 to 200,000 distinct CDR3 sequences, approximately 51% found once; its top ten account for 3.2%. Material: sorted CD4+, CD8+, or CD8+CD57+ T cells (not recorded which) from PBMCs. Receptors originate from a human donor with aplastic anemia. CDR3s include the opening cysteine and the closing phenylalanine or tryptophan.

V	J	CDR3
TRBV7-8	TRBJ1-6	CASSFDLSFYNSPLHF
TRBV4-3	TRBJ1-1	CASSQDRGTNTEAFF
TRBV7-2	TRBJ1-1	CASTAGPGTEAFF
TRBV20-1	TRBJ2-2	CSARGGGGELFF
TRBV7-9	TRBJ2-2	CASSHGRTGELFF
TRBV3-1	TRBJ2-3	CASKGPVSGTQYF
TRBV2	TRBJ1-5	CASGNQPQHF
TRBV12-3/TRBV12-4	TRBJ1-2	CASIPSGGFYGYTF
TRBV25-1	TRBJ2-2	CASSDLGQGASTGELFF
TRBV7-2	TRBJ2-1	CASSLAYNEQFF
TRBV3-1	TRBJ1-6	CASPRHGRNSPLHF
TRBV20-1	TRBJ1-1	CSASRVQGSHTEAFF
TRBV5-4	TRBJ2-5	CASNRTGVQETQYF
TRBV25-1	TRBJ1-6	CASSESGRVNSPLHF
TRBV15	TRBJ1-1	CATSRDNGDTEAFF
TRBV2	TRBJ1-1	CASKSLGTEAFF
TRBV29-1	TRBJ2-7	CSVRGDYSYEQYF
TRBV7-9	TRBJ1-1	CASSHRNTEAFF
TRBV29-1	TRBJ1-1	CSVEDRAGSWNTEAFF
TRBV7-2	TRBJ1-5	CASSLGVGGAQHF
TRBV7-9	TRBJ1-1	CASSILTGAEAFF
TRBV5-5	TRBJ1-5	CASSLQGGGQPQHF
TRBV11-3	TRBJ2-5	CASSLPPTSVQETQYF
TRBV11-2	TRBJ2-6	CASSLGGTRSGANVLTF
TRBV20-1	TRBJ1-3	CSASTAGGGNTIYF
TRBV20-1	TRBJ2-7	CRARARDTPGEQYF
TRBV24-1	TRBJ2-3	CATSDTQRERNTDTQYF
TRBV6-2/TRBV6-3	TRBJ2-4	CASSYSKSGAKNIQYF
TRBV19	TRBJ1-2	CASSWQGDYGYTF
TRBV10-3	TRBJ1-5	CAISREDGNQPQHF